The present entry profiles one T cell receptor (beta chain) with its context. No antigen is known for it. This CDR3 is built from 16 residues. Trimming shortened V by 4 bases and J by 3 bases, and 17 bases separated the two germline ends. Germline V gene lookup returns CDR1 SGHKS and CDR2 YYEKEE (reference sequence). This sample is drawn from a study of cytomegalovirus exposure and HLA in healthy donors. Study-wide results and limits: Researchers reported that a few CMV-associated chains were confirmed in vitro as CMV antigen-specific. Previous analysis showed most TCR beta V segments were productive about 87% or about 30% of the time.

With 60 Vbeta and 13 Jbeta primers, the PCR was carried out. The assay was immunoSEQ multiplex PCR, and TCRdb's table has in-frame clones only and misses some. The table shows around 150,000 clones, with 85% to 90% occurring only once. The specimen was PBMCs. The gene calls are TRBV5-5 and TRBJ1-5, with a possible D match to TRBD1 (5 bases). The sequence came from a woman aged 25-40 years in good health and CMV-seronegative. CDR3 in DNA: TGTGCCAGCAGCCTTTGGGGGGTAGGCAACAATCAGCCCCAGCATTTT. Its translation is CASSLWGVGNNQPQHF.